This passage covers 21 T cell receptor beta chains from one sample sequenced in a study of blood T cell repertoires in COVID-19. The method was immunoSEQ multiplex PCR; TCRdb's version includes in-frame clones alone and lacks a portion of them. The sample holds 200,000 to 250,000 clones, 90% seen once. The sample was peripheral blood. The receptors were sampled from a man aged 30 to 39 with COVID-19, enrolled during active disease.

A few counts support this clone. The V call is TRBV27, the J call TRBJ1-1; D might be TRBD1 (5 bases). The germline V gene encodes CDR1 MNHEY and CDR2 SMNVEV (reference sequence). V dropped 3 bases and J dropped 4 bases, with 9 bases sitting between them. The CDR3 loop spans 13 amino acids. Here the CDR3 DNA reads TGTGCCAGCAGTTTTCAGGGAGGCACTGAAGCTTTCTTT. It is translated as CASSFQGGTEAFF.

This chain connects TRBV27 to TRBJ2-7; tentatively, D is TRBD2 (5 bases). The germline V gene has CDR1 MNHEY and CDR2 SMNVEV (reference sequence). This CDR3 region has 12 residues. The germline V and J ends were trimmed by 6 bases and 7 bases, with 13 bases remaining between them. The CDR3 bases are TGTGCCAGCAGGGCCTTGACGGGGGAGCAGTACTTC. This codes for CASRALTGEQYF.

The rearrangement links TRBV7-2 to TRBJ2-3, with 10 bases fitting TRBD2. The CDR3 length is 16 residues. Germline trimming cut 5 bases from V and 4 bases from J; bases unmatched to any gene: 9. Per the germline V gene, CDR1 is SGHTA and CDR2 is FQGNSA. For the CDR3, the DNA is TGTGCCAGCAGCCCGCAAGCGGGAGGGCGGGCAGATACGCAGTATTTT. Residues: CASSPQAGGRADTQYF.

This chain uses TRBV7-2 with TRBJ1-1; D remains unclear. There are 14 residues in the CDR3. Per germline, CDR1 SGHTA and CDR2 FQGNSA. Trimming shortened V by 0 bases and J by 1 base, and 6 bases separated the two germline ends. The CDR3 region is CASSLARGNTEAFF. The DNA for the CDR3 is TGTGCCAGCAGCTTAGCCCGCGGGAACACTGAAGCTTTCTTT.

The chain combines TRBV18 with TRBJ1-6, with TRBD1 matching over 11 bases. This CDR3 contains 14 residues. The J segment lost 14 bases and the V segment lost 3 bases, leaving 6 bases of the junction unmatched. Germline V lookup: CDR1 KGHSH, CDR2 LQKENI. CDR3 residues: CASSPSGTGGSLHF. For the CDR3, the DNA is TGTGCCAGCTCACCCTCCGGGACAGGGGGATCCCTCCACTTT.

The rearrangement links TRBV10-2 to TRBJ1-2; tentatively, D is TRBD1 (5 bases). Looked up from germline, CDR1 is WSHSY and CDR2 is SAAADI. Trimming took off 0 bases at V and 4 bases at J, with 6 bases between the two ends. The CDR3 spans 13 residues. The CDR3 DNA reads TGCGCCAGCAGTGAGTCGACAGCCTATGGCTACACCTTC. Protein: CASSESTAYGYTF.

CDR3: CASSHRTGRENQPQHF. The CDR3 DNA is TGTGCCAGCTCACACCGGACAGGGAGGGAAAATCAGCCCCAGCATTTT. The J gene is TRBJ1-5, the V gene TRBV18; the match to TRBD1 covers 8 bases. From germline, CDR1 is KGHSH and CDR2 LQKENI. This CDR3 region has 16 residues. V was clipped by 4 bases and J by 4 bases; unmatched bases: 9. Full variable domain (rest looked up from reference TRBV18 and TRBJ1-5): NAGVMQNPRHLVRRRGQEARLRCSPMKGHSHVYWYRQLPEEGLKFMVYLQKENIIDESGMPKERFSAEFPKEGPSILRIQQVVRGDSAAYFCASSHRTGRENQPQHFGDGTRLSIL.

The chain recombines TRBV9 with TRBJ2-5; TRBD1 is a possible D gene (5 bases). The V gene's germline CDR1 is SGDLS and CDR2 YYNGEE. Deletions cut 3 bases from V and 7 bases from J, with 13 bases between. The CDR3 is 13 amino acids. CDR3 sequence reads: CASSAQGGATQYF. The CDR3 DNA follows: TGTGCCAGCAGCGCGCAGGGTGGGGCGACCCAGTACTTC.

The rearrangement uses TRBV27 and TRBJ2-2, with 10 bases matching TRBD2. The CDR3 sequence is 19 residues long. Germline loops: CDR1 MNHEY, CDR2 SMNVEV (reference sequence). J was trimmed by 0 bases and V by 5 bases; bases with no gene match: 12. The CDR3 DNA sequence: TGTGCCAGCAGTACTGTCTTAGCGGGGGGCGATACGAACACCGGGGAGCTGTTTTTT. Residues: CASSTVLAGGDTNTGELFF.

The chain is built from TRBV6-1 and TRBJ1-3; tentative D call: TRBD1 (5 bases). CDR3 length: 16 residues. Between the trimmed V and J ends, which lost 3 bases and 2 bases, there was a span of 14 bases. In germline, CDR1 is MNHNS, CDR2 SASEGT. The CDR3 bases are TGTGCCAGCAGTGATTTTCGGGGGATTGCTGGAAACACCATATATTTT. Translating gives CASSDFRGIAGNTIYF.

This chain joins TRBV12-3 or TRBV12-4 and TRBJ1-2, with D possibly being TRBD1 (5 bases). Trimming removed 3 bases from V and 7 bases from J, with 12 bases in between. CDR3 length: 13 amino acids. CDR3 in DNA: TGTGCCAGCAGTTTCGCAGGGTTCCCTGGCTACACCTTC. It encodes CASSFAGFPGYTF.

The chain employs TRBV10-3 and TRBJ1-1; weak D call: TRBD1 (5 bases). The CDR3 sequence is 13 residues long. V was pared by 6 bases and J by 8 bases, with 16 bases between. Looked up from germline, CDR1 is ENHRY and CDR2 is SYGVKD. In DNA form, the CDR3 reads TGTGCCATCAGCCAGGGAAGTCAGACCGAAGCTTTCTTT. It yields the protein CAISQGSQTEAFF.

The rearrangement joins TRBV6-1 to TRBJ2-2; D unclear. The V gene lost 2 bases and the J gene lost 12 bases, with 13 bases spanning the gap. This CDR3 has 13 amino acids. Looked up from germline, CDR1 is MNHNS and CDR2 is SASEGT. The CDR3 loop reads CASSEYEMRQLFF. CDR3 in DNA: TGTGCCAGCAGTGAATATGAGATGAGGCAGCTGTTTTTT.

The chain couples TRBV5-8 to TRBJ1-3; 8 bases are a match to TRBD1. After removal of 2 bases from V and 0 bases from J, the junction contained 4 bases not matched to a gene. CDR3 size: 16 residues. In germline, CDR1 is SGHTS, CDR2 YDEGEE. The CDR3 protein is CASSFGQGYSGNTIYF. CDR3 sequence (DNA): TGTGCCAGCAGCTTCGGACAGGGTTACTCTGGAAACACCATATATTTT.

The chain carries TRBV3-1 (or the pseudogene TRBV3-2) and TRBJ1-1; 10 bases are a match to TRBD1. Germline V lookup: CDR1 LGHDT, CDR2 YNNKEL (reference sequence). CDR3 size: 15 residues. The ends lost 2 bases at V and 4 bases at J; junction bases unmatched: 4. CDR3 sequence reads: CASSQPGQGFTEAFF. The CDR3 DNA is TGTGCCAGCAGCCAACCGGGACAGGGGTTCACTGAAGCTTTCTTT.

The chain employs TRBV7-8 and TRBJ2-6; 9 nucleotides align to TRBD2. With V trimmed by 2 bases and J by 0 bases, 8 bases remained unmatched. Per germline, CDR1 SGHVS and CDR2 FQNEAQ. The CDR3 runs 19 residues. The CDR3 DNA reads as TGTGCCAGCAGCTTAAATCCGACTAGCGGAAGCTCTGGGGCCAACGTCCTGACTTTC. It yields the protein CASSLNPTSGSSGANVLTF.

This clone was counted a single time. V is TRBV4-1 and J is TRBJ2-1, with D hard to call. Per germline, CDR1 MGHRA and CDR2 YSYEKL. V was clipped by 0 bases and J by 4 bases, with 16 bases between them. The CDR3 is 17 residues long. DNA of the CDR3: TGCGCCAGCAGCCAAGAAATCCCCCGCGGTTCATACAATGAGCAGTTCTTC. Protein sequence: CASSQEIPRGSYNEQFF.

The genes are TRBV18 and TRBJ2-7, with TRBD2 matching over 15 bases. The CDR3 has 17 residues. After removal of 2 bases from V and 9 bases from J, the junction contained 11 bases not matched to a gene. Per the germline V gene, CDR1 is KGHSH and CDR2 is LQKENI. CDR3 region: CASSPKEISGLAGGQYF. The DNA of the CDR3 is TGTGCCAGCTCACCAAAAGAGATATCGGGACTAGCGGGAGGGCAGTACTTC.

This chain joins TRBV28 and TRBJ2-7, with a tentative D call TRBD1 (6 bases). CDR1 MDHEN and CDR2 SYDVKM come from the germline V gene. This CDR3 has 13 residues. The ends were cut back, 7 bases at V and 3 bases at J, with 13 bases in the middle. CDR3 amino acids: CASIQGKNYEQYF. As DNA, the CDR3 is TGTGCCAGCATCCAGGGGAAGAACTACGAGCAGTACTTC.

The chain combines TRBV7-2 with TRBJ1-5, with 7 positions matching TRBD1. Germline-derived CDR1 and CDR2 are SGHTA and FQGNSA. The CDR3 runs 15 residues. V was pared by 5 bases and J by 4 bases, with 8 bases of the junction left unmatched. The CDR3 sequence: CASSPGDSLNQPQHF. The CDR3 bases are TGTGCCAGCAGCCCTGGGGACAGCCTAAATCAGCCCCAGCATTTT. Full variable domain (rest looked up from reference TRBV7-2 and TRBJ1-5): GAGVSQSPSNKVTEKGKDVELRCDPISGHTALYWYRQSLGQGLEFLIYFQGNSAPDKSGLPSDRFSAERTGGSVSTLTIQRTQQEDSAVYLCASSPGDSLNQPQHFGDGTRLSIL.

The rearrangement links TRBV6-5 to TRBJ1-2; 7 bases match TRBD1. Germline V gene lookup returns CDR1 MNHEY and CDR2 SVGAGI. J lost 3 bases, V lost 5 bases, and 6 bases had no gene match. The CDR3 covers 14 residues. The CDR3 loop reads CASSTYTGDYGYTF. For the CDR3, the DNA is TGTGCCAGCAGTACCTATACAGGGGACTATGGCTACACCTTC.